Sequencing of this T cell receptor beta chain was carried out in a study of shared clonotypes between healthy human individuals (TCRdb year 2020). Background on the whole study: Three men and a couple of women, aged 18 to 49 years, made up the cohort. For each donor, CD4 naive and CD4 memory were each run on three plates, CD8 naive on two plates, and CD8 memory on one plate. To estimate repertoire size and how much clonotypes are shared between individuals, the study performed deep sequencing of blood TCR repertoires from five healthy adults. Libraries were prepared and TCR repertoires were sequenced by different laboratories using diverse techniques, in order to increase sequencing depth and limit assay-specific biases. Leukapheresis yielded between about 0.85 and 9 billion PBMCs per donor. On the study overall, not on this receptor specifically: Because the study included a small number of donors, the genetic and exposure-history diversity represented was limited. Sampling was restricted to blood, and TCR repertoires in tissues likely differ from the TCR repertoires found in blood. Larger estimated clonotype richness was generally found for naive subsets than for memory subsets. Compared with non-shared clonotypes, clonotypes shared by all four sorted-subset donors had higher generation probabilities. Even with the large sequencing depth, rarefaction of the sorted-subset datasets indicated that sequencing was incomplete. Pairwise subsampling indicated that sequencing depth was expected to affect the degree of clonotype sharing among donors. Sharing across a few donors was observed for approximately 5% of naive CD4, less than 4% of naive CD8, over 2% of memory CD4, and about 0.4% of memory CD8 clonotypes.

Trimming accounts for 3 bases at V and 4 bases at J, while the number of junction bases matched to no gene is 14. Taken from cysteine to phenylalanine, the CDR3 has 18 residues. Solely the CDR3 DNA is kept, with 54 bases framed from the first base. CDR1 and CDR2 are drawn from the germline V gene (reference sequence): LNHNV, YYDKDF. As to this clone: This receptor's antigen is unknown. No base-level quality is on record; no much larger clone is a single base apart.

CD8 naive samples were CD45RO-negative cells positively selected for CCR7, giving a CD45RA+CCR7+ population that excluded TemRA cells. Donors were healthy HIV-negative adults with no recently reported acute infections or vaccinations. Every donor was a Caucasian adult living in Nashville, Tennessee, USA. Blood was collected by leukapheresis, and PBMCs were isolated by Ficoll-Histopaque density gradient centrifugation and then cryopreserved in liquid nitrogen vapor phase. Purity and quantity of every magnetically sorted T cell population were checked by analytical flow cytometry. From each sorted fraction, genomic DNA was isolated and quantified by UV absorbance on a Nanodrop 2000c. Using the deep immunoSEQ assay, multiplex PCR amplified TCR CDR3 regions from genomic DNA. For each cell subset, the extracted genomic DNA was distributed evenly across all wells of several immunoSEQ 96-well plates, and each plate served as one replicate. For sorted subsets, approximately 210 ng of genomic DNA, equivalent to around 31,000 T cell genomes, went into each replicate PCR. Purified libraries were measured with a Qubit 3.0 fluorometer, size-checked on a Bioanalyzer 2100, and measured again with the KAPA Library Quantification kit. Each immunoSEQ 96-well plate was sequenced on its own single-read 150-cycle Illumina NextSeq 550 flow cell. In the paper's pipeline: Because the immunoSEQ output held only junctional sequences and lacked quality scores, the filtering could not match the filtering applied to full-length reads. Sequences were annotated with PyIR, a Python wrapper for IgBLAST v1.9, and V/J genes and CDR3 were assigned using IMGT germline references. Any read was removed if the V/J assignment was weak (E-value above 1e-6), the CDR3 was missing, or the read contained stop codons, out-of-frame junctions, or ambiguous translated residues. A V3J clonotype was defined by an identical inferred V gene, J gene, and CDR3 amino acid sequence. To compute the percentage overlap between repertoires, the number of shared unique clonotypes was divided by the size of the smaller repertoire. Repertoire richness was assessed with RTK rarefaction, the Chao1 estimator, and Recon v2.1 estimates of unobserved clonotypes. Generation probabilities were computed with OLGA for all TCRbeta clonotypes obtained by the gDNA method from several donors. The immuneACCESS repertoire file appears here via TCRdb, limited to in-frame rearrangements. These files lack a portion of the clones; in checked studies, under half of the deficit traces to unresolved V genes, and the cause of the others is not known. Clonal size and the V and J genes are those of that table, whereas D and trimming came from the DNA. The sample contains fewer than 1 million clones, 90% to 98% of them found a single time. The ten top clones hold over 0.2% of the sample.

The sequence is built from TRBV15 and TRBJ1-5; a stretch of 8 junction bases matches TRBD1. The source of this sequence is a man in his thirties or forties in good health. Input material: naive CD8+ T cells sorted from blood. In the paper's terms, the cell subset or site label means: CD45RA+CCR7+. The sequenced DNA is TGTGCCACCAGCAGTCCTTTCTGGGGGAGGGACAGGAATCAGCCCCAGCATTTT. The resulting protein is CATSSPFWGRDRNQPQHF.